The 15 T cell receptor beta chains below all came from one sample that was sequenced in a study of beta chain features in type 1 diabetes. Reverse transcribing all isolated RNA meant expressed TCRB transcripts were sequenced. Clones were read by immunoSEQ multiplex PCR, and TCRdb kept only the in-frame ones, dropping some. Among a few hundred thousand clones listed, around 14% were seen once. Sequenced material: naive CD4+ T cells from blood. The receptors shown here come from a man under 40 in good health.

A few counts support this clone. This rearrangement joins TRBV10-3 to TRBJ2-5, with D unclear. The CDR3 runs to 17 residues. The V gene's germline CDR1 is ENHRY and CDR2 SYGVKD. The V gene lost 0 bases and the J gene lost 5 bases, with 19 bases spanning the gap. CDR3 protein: CAISESITTGVQETQYF. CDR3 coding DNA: TGTGCCATCAGTGAGTCGATTACGACTGGGGTCCAGGAGACCCAGTACTTC.

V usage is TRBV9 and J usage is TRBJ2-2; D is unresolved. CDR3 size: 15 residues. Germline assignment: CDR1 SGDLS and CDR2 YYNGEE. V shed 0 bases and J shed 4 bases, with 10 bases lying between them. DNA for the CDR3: TGTGCCAGCAGCGTAGAGGCTACTTCCACCGGGGAGCTGTTTTTT. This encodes CASSVEATSTGELFF.

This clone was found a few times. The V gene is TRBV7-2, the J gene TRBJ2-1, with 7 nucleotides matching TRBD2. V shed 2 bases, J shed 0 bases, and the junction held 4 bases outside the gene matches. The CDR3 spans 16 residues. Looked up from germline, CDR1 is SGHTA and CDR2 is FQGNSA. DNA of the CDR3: TGTGCCAGCAGCTTAAGGGGCGGGAGCTCCTACAATGAGCAGTTCTTC. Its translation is CASSLRGGSSYNEQFF.

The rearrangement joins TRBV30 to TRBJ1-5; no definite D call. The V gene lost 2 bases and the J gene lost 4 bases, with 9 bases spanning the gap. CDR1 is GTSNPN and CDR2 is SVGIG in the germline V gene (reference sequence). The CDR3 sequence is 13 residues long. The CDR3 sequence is CAWSFRVNQPQHF. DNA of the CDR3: TGTGCCTGGAGTTTCCGGGTGAATCAGCCCCAGCATTTT.

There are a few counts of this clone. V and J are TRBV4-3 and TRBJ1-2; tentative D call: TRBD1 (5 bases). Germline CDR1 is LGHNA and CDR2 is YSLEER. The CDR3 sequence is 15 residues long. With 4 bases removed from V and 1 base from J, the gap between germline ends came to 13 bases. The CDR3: CASSRRDGDNYGYTF. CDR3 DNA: TGCGCCAGCAGCCGCCGGGACGGAGATAACTATGGCTACACCTTC.

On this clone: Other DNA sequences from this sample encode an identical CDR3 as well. The CDR3 nucleotides are TGCAGTGCTGCCCCTCGGGAGACCCAGTACTTC. Its protein is CSAAPRETQYF. The chain joins TRBV20-1 to TRBJ2-5; D is unclear. V lost 5 bases, J lost 5 bases, and 9 bases lay in between. The CDR3 loop spans 11 amino acids. Germline assignment: CDR1 DFQATT and CDR2 SNEGSKA (reference sequence).

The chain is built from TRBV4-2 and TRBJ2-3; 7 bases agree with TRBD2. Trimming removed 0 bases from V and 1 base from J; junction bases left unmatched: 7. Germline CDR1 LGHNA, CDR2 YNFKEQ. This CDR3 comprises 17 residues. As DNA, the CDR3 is TGTGCCAGCAGCCAAGATGGCCGGGCGGGGGGCACAGATACGCAGTATTTT. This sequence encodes CASSQDGRAGGTDTQYF.

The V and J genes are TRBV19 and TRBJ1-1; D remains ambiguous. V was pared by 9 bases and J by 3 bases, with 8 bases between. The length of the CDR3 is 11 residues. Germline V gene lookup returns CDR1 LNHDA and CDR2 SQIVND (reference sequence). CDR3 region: CASRRDTEAFF. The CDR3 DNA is TGTGCCAGCCGGAGGGACACTGAAGCTTTCTTT.

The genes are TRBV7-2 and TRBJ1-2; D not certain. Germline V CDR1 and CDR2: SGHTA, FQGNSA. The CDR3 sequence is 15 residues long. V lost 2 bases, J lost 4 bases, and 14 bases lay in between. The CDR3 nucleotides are TGTGCCAGCAGCTTATTCGGGGAGAACAGCTATGGCTACACCTTC. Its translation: CASSLFGENSYGYTF.

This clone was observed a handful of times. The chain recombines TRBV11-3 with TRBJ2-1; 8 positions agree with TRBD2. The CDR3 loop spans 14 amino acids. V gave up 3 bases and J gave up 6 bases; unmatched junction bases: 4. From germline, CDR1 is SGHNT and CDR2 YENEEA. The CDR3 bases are TGTGCCAGCAGCTTTCGGGAGGGGTTCAATGAGCAGTTCTTC. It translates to CASSFREGFNEQFF.

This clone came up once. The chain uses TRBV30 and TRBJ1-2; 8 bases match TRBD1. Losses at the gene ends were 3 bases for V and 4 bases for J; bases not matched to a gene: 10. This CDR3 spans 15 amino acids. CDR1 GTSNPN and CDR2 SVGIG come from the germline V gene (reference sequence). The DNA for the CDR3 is TGTGCCTGGAGCGAAGGACAGGGTCGGATCTATGGCTACACCTTC. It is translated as CAWSEGQGRIYGYTF.

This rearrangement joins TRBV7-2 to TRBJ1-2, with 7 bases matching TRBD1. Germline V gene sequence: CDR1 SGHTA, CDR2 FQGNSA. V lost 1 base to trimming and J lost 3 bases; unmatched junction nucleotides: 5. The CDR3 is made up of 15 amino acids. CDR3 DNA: TGTGCCAGCAGCTTAGGCTCAGGGACAGACTATGGCTACACCTTC. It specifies CASSLGSGTDYGYTF.

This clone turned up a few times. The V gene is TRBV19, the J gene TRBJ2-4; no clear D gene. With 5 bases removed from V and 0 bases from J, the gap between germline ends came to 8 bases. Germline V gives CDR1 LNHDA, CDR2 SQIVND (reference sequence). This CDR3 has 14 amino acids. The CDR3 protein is CASSSDLAKNIQYF. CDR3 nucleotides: TGTGCCAGTAGTTCGGACCTAGCCAAAAACATTCAGTACTTC.

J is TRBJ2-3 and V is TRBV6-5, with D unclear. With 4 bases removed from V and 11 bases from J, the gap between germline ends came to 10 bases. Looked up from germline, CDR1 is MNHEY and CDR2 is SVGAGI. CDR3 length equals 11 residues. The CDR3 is CASSLKWKQYF. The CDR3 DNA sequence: TGTGCCAGCAGTTTAAAGTGGAAGCAGTATTTT.

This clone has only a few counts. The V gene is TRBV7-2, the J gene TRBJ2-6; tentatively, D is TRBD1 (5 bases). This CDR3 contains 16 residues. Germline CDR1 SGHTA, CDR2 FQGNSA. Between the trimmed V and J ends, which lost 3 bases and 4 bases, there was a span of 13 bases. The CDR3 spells CASSLEQAFGANVLTF. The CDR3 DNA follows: TGTGCCAGCAGCTTGGAACAGGCCTTCGGGGCCAACGTCCTGACTTTC. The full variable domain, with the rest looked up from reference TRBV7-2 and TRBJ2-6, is GAGVSQSPSNKVTEKGKDVELRCDPISGHTALYWYRQSLGQGLEFLIYFQGNSAPDKSGLPSDRFSAERTGGSVSTLTIQRTQQEDSAVYLCASSLEQAFGANVLTFGAGSRLTVL.